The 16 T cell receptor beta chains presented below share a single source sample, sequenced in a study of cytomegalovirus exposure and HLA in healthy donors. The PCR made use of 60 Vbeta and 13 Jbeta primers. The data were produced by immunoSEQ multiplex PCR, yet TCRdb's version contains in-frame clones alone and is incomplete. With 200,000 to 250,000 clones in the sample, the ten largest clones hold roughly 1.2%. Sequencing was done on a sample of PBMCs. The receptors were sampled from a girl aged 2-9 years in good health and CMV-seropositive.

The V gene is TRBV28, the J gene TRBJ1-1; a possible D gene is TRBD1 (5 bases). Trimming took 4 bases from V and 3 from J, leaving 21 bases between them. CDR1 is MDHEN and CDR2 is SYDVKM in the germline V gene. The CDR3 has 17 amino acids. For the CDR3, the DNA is TGTGCCAGCAGTTACGACCCAACTAGGGGAGGGGACACTGAAGCTTTCTTT. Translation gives CASSYDPTRGGDTEAFF.

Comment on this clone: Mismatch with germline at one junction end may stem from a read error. The chain's CDR3 is CATSLETGAAEAFF. The CDR3 DNA follows: TGTGCCACCAGCTTAGAGACAGGGGCCGCTGAAGCTTTCTTT. V usage is TRBV5-8 and J usage is TRBJ1-1, with TRBD1 matching over 8 bases. Germline CDR1 and CDR2: SGHTS and YDEGEE. The CDR3 runs to 14 residues.

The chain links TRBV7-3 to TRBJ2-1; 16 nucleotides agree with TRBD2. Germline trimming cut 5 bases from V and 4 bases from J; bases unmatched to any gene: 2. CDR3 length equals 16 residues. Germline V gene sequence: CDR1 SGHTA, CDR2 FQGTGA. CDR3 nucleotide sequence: TGTGCCAGCAGCACGGGACTAGCGGGAGGGTACAATGAGCAGTTCTTC. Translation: CASSTGLAGGYNEQFF.

The CDR3, as DNA: TGTGCCAGCAGTGGGCAGGGGGTCGGGGAGCTGTTTTTT. Protein product: CASSGQGVGELFF. This chain links TRBV6-1 with TRBJ2-2, with 7 bases that match TRBD1. The CDR3 spans 13 residues. With V trimmed by 4 bases and J by 7 bases, 3 bases remained unmatched. Germline V gene data show CDR1 as MNHNS and CDR2 as SASEGT.

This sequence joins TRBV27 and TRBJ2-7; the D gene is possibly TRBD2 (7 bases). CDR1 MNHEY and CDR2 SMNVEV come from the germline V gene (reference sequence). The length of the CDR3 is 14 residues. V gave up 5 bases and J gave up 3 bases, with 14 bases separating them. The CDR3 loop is CASSRGGNRYEQYF. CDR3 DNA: TGTGCCAGCAGTAGGGGGGGGAATCGCTACGAGCAGTACTTC.

The CDR3 reads CASSRYSEELFF. CDR3 nucleotide sequence: TGCGCCAGCAGCAGATATAGTGAGGAGCTGTTTTTT. The chain joins TRBV5-1 to TRBJ2-2; D remains ambiguous. Germline V gene lookup returns CDR1 SGHRS and CDR2 YFSETQ. The V and J ends lost 4 bases and 10 bases respectively, with 11 bases between them. The CDR3 is made up of 12 amino acids.

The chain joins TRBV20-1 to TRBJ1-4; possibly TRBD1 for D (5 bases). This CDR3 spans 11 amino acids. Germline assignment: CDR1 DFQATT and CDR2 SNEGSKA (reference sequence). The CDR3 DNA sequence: TGCAGGGGGGGATGGGGTGAAAAACTGTTTTTT. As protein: CRGGWGEKLFF.

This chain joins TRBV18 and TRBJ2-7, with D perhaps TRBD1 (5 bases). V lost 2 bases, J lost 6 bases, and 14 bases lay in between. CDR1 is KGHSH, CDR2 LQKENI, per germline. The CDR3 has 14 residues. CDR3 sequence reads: CASSPLSGMVEQYF. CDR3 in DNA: TGTGCCAGCTCACCATTGTCAGGGATGGTCGAGCAGTACTTC.

The CDR3: CASTLEGQSYEQYF. The CDR3 coding sequence is TGTGCCAGCACCCTCGAGGGACAGAGCTACGAGCAGTACTTC. The chain combines TRBV5-4 with TRBJ2-7, with TRBD1 matching 7 bases. Germline assignment: CDR1 SGHNT and CDR2 YYREEE (reference sequence). With 6 bases clipped from V and 3 bases from J, the junction kept 9 bases outside the gene matches. The CDR3 has 14 residues. The whole variable domain, remainder taken from reference TRBV5-4 and TRBJ2-7, is ETGVTQSPTHLIKTRGQQVTLRCSSQSGHNTVSWYQQALGQGPQFIFQYYREEENGRGNFPPRFSGLQFPNYSSELNVNALELDDSALYLCASTLEGQSYEQYFGPGTRLTVT.

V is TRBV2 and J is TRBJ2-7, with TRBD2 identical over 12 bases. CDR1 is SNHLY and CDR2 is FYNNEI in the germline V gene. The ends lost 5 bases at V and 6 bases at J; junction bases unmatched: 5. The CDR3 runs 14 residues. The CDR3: CASSPGLAGSEQYF. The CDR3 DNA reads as TGTGCCAGCAGTCCAGGACTAGCGGGGAGCGAGCAGTACTTC.

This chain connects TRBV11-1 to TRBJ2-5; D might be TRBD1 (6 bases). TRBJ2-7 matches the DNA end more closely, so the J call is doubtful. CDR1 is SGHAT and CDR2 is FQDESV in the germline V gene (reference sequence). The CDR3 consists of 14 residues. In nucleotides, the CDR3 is TGTGCCAGCAGCTTACGTAGGGGGTTCTACGAGCAGTACTTC. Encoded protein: CASSLRRGFYEQYF.

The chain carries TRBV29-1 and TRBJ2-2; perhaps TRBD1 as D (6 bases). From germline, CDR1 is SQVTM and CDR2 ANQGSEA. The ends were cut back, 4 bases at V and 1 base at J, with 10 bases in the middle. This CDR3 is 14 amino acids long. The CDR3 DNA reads TGCAGCGTTGGACAGGACCTGAACACCGGGGAGCTGTTTTTT. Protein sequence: CSVGQDLNTGELFF.

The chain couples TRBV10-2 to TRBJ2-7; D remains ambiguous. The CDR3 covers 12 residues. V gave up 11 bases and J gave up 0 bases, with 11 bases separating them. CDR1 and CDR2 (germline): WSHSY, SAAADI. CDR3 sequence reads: CAVSTGSYEQYF. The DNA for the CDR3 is TGCGCCGTCTCCACGGGCTCCTACGAGCAGTACTTC.

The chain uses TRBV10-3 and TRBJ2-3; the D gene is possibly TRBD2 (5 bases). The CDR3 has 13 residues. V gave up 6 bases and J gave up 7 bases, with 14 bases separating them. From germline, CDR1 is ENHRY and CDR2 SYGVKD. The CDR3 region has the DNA TGTGCCATCAGGGAGGTAGCGAGAAATACGCAGTATTTT. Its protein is CAIREVARNTQYF.

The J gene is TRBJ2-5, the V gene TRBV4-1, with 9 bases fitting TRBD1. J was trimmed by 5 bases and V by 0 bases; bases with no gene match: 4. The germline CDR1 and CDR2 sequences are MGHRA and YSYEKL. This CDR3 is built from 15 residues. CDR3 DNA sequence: TGCGCCAGCAGCCAAGATGACAGGGGGGGGGAGACCCAGTACTTC. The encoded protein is CASSQDDRGGETQYF.

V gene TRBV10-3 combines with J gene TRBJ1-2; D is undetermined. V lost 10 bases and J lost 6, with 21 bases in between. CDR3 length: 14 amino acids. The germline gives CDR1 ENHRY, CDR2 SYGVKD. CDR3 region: CATVTATGEDGYTF. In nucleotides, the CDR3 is TGTGCCACCGTCACCGCCACCGGGGAGGATGGCTACACCTTC.